This entry lists 29 T cell receptor beta chains sequenced from one sample in a study of siplizumab effects on memory and regulatory T cells. Only in-frame clones appear in the TCRdb table, and some are missing; sequencing was by immunoSEQ multiplex PCR. The top ten hold about 0.095% of the sample, which has some 63,000 clones, around 96% seen once. Material for sequencing was naive CD8+ T cells sorted from blood. The receptors come from a human donor in good health.

The chain is built from TRBV9 and TRBJ2-3; maybe TRBD1 (6 bases). This CDR3 is built from 17 residues. With 0 bases removed from V and 2 bases from J, the gap between germline ends came to 16 bases. Germline assignment: CDR1 SGDLS and CDR2 YYNGEE. CDR3 sequence: CASSVEGRTDYTDTQYF. For the CDR3, the DNA is TGTGCCAGCAGCGTAGAGGGAAGGACAGACTACACAGATACGCAGTATTTT.

The chain combines TRBV5-4 with TRBJ1-5; TRBD1 is a possible D gene (5 bases). V was cut by 3 bases and J by 7 bases, with 17 bases left in between. The CDR3 consists of 15 residues. Germline V gene data show CDR1 as SGHNT and CDR2 as YYREEE (reference sequence). The CDR3 loop is CASSSGTGEQQPQHF. The DNA for the CDR3 is TGTGCCAGCAGCTCGGGGACGGGAGAGCAGCAGCCCCAGCATTTT.

The rearrangement links TRBV11-2 to TRBJ2-2, with TRBD1 matching over 11 bases. Germline loops: CDR1 SGHAT, CDR2 FQNNGV. Trimming cost V 4 bases and J 4 bases; bases outside gene matches: 2. There are 15 residues in the CDR3. CDR3 sequence reads: CASSSGTGGTGELFF. The CDR3 nucleotides read TGTGCCAGCAGCTCCGGGACAGGGGGCACCGGGGAGCTGTTTTTT. The full variable domain, completed using reference TRBV11-2 and TRBJ2-2, is EAGVAQSPRYKIIEKRQSVAFWCNPISGHATLYWYQQILGQGPKLLIQFQNNGVVDDSQLPKDRFSAERLKGVDSTLKIQPAKLEDSAVYLCASSSGTGGTGELFFGEGSRLTVL.

This clone was recorded once. At one end, the junction sequence differs from germline, possibly due to a read error. This chain connects TRBV4-1 to TRBJ2-7; a possible D gene is TRBD2 (6 bases). Germline V gene data show CDR1 as MGHRA and CDR2 as YSYEKL. There are 12 residues in the CDR3. CDR3 DNA sequence: TGCGCCAGCTCGGGGGTCTCCTACGAGCAGCACTTC. Its translation is CASSGVSYEQHF.

The V and J genes are TRBV4-3 and TRBJ1-3; tentative D call: TRBD1 (6 bases). Per germline, CDR1 LGHNA and CDR2 YSLEER. The CDR3 loop spans 18 amino acids. V lost 4 bases to trimming and J lost 0 bases, with 19 bases between them. DNA for the CDR3: TGCGCCAGCAGCCCTAAGAGCCCTCAGGGGAGCTCTGGAAACACCATATATTTT. The encoded protein is CASSPKSPQGSSGNTIYF.

This chain links TRBV9 with TRBJ2-3; D is unclear. This CDR3 contains 13 residues. The germline V and J ends were trimmed by 2 bases and 1 base, with 5 bases remaining between them. Per the germline V gene, CDR1 is SGDLS and CDR2 is YYNGEE. CDR3 region: CASSVARTDTQYF. CDR3 nucleotide sequence: TGTGCCAGCAGCGTGGCCCGCACAGATACGCAGTATTTT.

The V call is TRBV28, the J call TRBJ2-5, with D unclear. The CDR3 runs 14 residues. V gave up 5 bases and J gave up 7 bases, with 17 bases separating them. Looked up from germline, CDR1 is MDHEN and CDR2 is SYDVKM. The CDR3 DNA reads as TGTGCCAGCAGTCCTCTCACGGAATCGGTGACCCAGTACTTC. The encoded protein is CASSPLTESVTQYF.

The chain recombines TRBV4-1 with TRBJ2-5, with TRBD2 matching 7 bases. Germline lookup yields CDR1 MGHRA and CDR2 YSYEKL. The junction had 7 bases not matched to a gene; V was cut back by 4 bases and J by 2 bases. The CDR3 spans 15 residues. CDR3 in DNA: TGCGCCAGCAGCCGTCAGCCGGGACTACAAGAGACCCAGTACTTC. This translates into CASSRQPGLQETQYF.

The chain links TRBV7-2 to TRBJ2-1; the match to TRBD2 covers 11 bases. The CDR3 consists of 15 residues. Trimming took 3 bases from V and 10 from J; bases not matched to a gene: 8. Germline values: CDR1 SGHTA, CDR2 FQGNSA. In DNA form, the CDR3 reads TGTGCCAGCAGCTTCCTAGCGGGGGGCCCCTGGGAGCAGTTCTTC. This encodes CASSFLAGGPWEQFF.

This rearrangement joins TRBV5-4 to TRBJ2-5, with D possibly being TRBD2 (7 bases). CDR1 and CDR2 (germline): SGHNT, YYREEE (reference sequence). The V gene lost 1 base and the J gene lost 6 bases, with 16 bases spanning the gap. There are 15 residues in the CDR3. Here the CDR3 reads CASSLLGGEAQTQYF. The CDR3 DNA follows: TGTGCCAGCAGCTTGTTAGGGGGGGAGGCCCAGACCCAGTACTTC.

V and J are TRBV7-9 and TRBJ1-2; D gene ambiguous. With 0 bases removed from V and 8 bases from J, the gap between germline ends came to 13 bases. The CDR3 runs 14 residues. Germline-derived CDR1 and CDR2 are SEHNR and FQNEAQ (reference sequence). The chain's CDR3 is CASSLAEGVSGYTF. In nucleotides, the CDR3 is TGTGCCAGCAGCTTAGCGGAGGGAGTAAGCGGCTACACCTTC.

This sequence joins TRBV4-2 and TRBJ1-6; no firm D call. The CDR3 contains 14 residues. The ends were cut back, 0 bases at V and 7 bases at J, with 7 bases in the middle. Germline values: CDR1 LGHNA, CDR2 YNFKEQ. The CDR3 DNA sequence: TGTGCCAGCAGCCAAGATGTGGAGAATTCACCCCTCCACTTT. Amino acids: CASSQDVENSPLHF.

The rearrangement links TRBV5-1 to TRBJ2-2, with D possibly matching TRBD2 (6 bases). The germline gives CDR1 SGHRS, CDR2 YFSETQ. Deletions cut 1 base from V and 7 bases from J, with 17 bases between. The CDR3 is 16 amino acids. The CDR3 sequence: CASSLMGGELSGELFF. The CDR3 bases are TGCGCCAGCAGCTTGATGGGGGGAGAGCTGAGCGGGGAGCTGTTTTTT.

A remark on this clone: One end of the junction varies from germline; a read error may be responsible. J is TRBJ2-1 and V is TRBV4-1; 7 bases align to TRBD2. Germline V lookup: CDR1 MGHRA, CDR2 YSYEKL. There are 14 residues in the CDR3. The CDR3 DNA sequence: TGCGCCAGCAGCCATGAGGGGCAAGGGGAGGGTGCGGTCTTC. Amino acid sequence: CASSHEGQGEGAVF.

CDR3 sequence (DNA): TGTGCCAGCAGTCCCCTCAGGGGTGCATACGATACGCAGTATTTT. Translated: CASSPLRGAYDTQYF. The rearrangement uses TRBV14 and TRBJ2-3; D is perhaps TRBD1 (6 bases). The CDR3 runs 15 residues. Looked up from germline, CDR1 is SGHDN and CDR2 is FVKESK. V was pared by 6 bases and J by 6 bases, with 19 bases between. The entire variable domain, with the rest obtained from reference TRBV14 and TRBJ2-3, is as follows: EAGVTQFPSHSVIEKGQTVTLRCDPISGHDNLYWYRRVMGKEIKFLLHFVKESKQDESGMPNNRFLAERTGGTYSTLKVQPAELEDSGVYFCASSPLRGAYDTQYFGPGTRLTVL.

The V and J genes are TRBV29-1 and TRBJ2-1, with D unclear. The germline gives CDR1 SQVTM, CDR2 ANQGSEA. Trimming pared 6 bases from V and 2 bases from J, leaving 8 bases between. This CDR3 is 12 amino acids long. The CDR3 nucleotides read TGCAGCGTCAGTCTCCCCTACAATGAGCAGTTCTTC. The encoded protein is CSVSLPYNEQFF.

The chain couples TRBV10-3 to TRBJ2-1; tentative D call: TRBD2 (6 bases). Trimming removed 8 bases from V and 4 bases from J, with 18 bases in between. In germline, CDR1 is ENHRY, CDR2 SYGVKD. CDR3 length equals 15 residues. CDR3 in DNA: TGTGCCATCTCTGAGGGGCGGGGATTTTACAATGAGCAGTTCTTC. Its translation: CAISEGRGFYNEQFF.

This chain connects TRBV2 to TRBJ2-7, with TRBD1 matching 9 bases. CDR1 SNHLY and CDR2 FYNNEI come from the germline V gene. The CDR3 has 14 residues. With V trimmed by 3 bases and J by 4 bases, 4 bases remained unmatched. CDR3: CASSEGQGGYEQYF. The CDR3 nucleotides are TGTGCCAGCAGTGAGGGACAGGGAGGGTACGAGCAGTACTTC.

This chain connects TRBV5-1 to TRBJ2-5; D may be TRBD2 (5 bases). TRBJ2-7 explains the end of the DNA better; the J call may be wrong. This CDR3 has 12 amino acids. Germline CDR1 SGHRS, CDR2 YFSETQ. The CDR3 reads CASSFTTNEQYF. In DNA form, the CDR3 reads TGCGCCAGCAGCTTCACGACTAACGAGCAGTACTTC.

The chain recombines TRBV15 with TRBJ2-5, with 9 bases fitting TRBD1. The length of the CDR3 is 16 residues. The junction had 12 bases not matched to a gene; V was cut back by 5 bases and J by 5 bases. Germline loops: CDR1 LNHNV, CDR2 YYDKDF (reference sequence). The chain's CDR3 is CATSGRSQGASETQYF. The CDR3 bases are TGTGCCACCAGCGGCCGGTCACAGGGGGCGAGCGAGACCCAGTACTTC.

The V call is TRBV5-5, the J call TRBJ2-7; unclear D gene. Germline V lookup: CDR1 SGHKS, CDR2 YYEKEE (reference sequence). V gave up 3 bases and J gave up 2 bases, with 12 bases separating them. The CDR3 loop spans 14 amino acids. DNA of the CDR3: TGTGCCAGCAGCTGGTACGACACTGCCTACGAGCAGTACTTC. It yields the protein CASSWYDTAYEQYF.

This clone has just one count. The rearrangement uses TRBV5-1 and TRBJ2-7; the match to TRBD1 covers 9 bases. Germline-derived CDR1 and CDR2 are SGHRS and YFSETQ. This CDR3 has 15 residues. The V gene end was trimmed by 4 bases and the J gene end by 5 bases; junction bases not matched to a gene: 10. Here the CDR3 reads CASSPAGTGSHEQYF. The CDR3 region has the DNA TGCGCCAGCAGCCCCGCCGGGACAGGGTCCCACGAGCAGTACTTC.

V and J are TRBV4-1 and TRBJ1-1; D unclear. V dropped 0 bases and J dropped 5 bases, with 7 bases sitting between them. CDR1 and CDR2 (germline): MGHRA, YSYEKL. This CDR3 has 13 residues. CDR3: CASSQEPATEAFF. CDR3 DNA sequence: TGCGCCAGCAGCCAAGAACCCGCAACTGAAGCTTTCTTT.

The V and J genes are TRBV4-3 and TRBJ2-7; TRBD1 aligns across 8 bases. The CDR3 runs to 15 residues. V lost 2 bases and J lost 3; bases outside the gene matches: 6. CDR1 and CDR2 from the germline V gene are LGHNA and YSLEER. CDR3 in DNA: TGCGCCAGCAGCCAAACCCGGGACAGGTTCTACGAGCAGTACTTC. Translation: CASSQTRDRFYEQYF.

This clone turned up a few times. The chain joins TRBV7-9 to TRBJ1-6; 7 nucleotides align to TRBD1. Germline CDR1 SEHNR, CDR2 FQNEAQ (reference sequence). V gave up 5 bases and J gave up 7 bases; unmatched junction bases: 5. The CDR3 is made up of 14 amino acids. CDR3 nucleotides: TGTGCCAGCAGCCAGGGGGAAGTAAATTCACCCCTCCACTTT. Its protein is CASSQGEVNSPLHF. Together with reference TRBV7-9 and TRBJ1-6, the CDR3 gives the full variable domain: DTGVSQNPRHKITKRGQNVTFRCDPISEHNRLYWYRQTLGQGPEFLTYFQNEAQLEKSRLLSDRFSAERPKGSFSTLEIQRTEQGDSAMYLCASSQGEVNSPLHFGNGTRLTVT.

The V and J genes are TRBV6-5 and TRBJ2-7, with 8 positions matching TRBD2. The CDR3 covers 16 residues. After removal of 0 bases from V and 5 bases from J, the junction contained 9 bases not matched to a gene. CDR1 is MNHEY, CDR2 SVGAGI, per germline. CDR3 coding DNA: TGTGCCAGCAGTTACTCTGTGCCCGGGGGGGTCCACGAGCAGTACTTC. It specifies CASSYSVPGGVHEQYF.

This chain connects TRBV7-9 to TRBJ2-3; 7 nucleotides match TRBD2. V dropped 7 bases and J dropped 2; count of bases not matched to a gene: 15. CDR1 is SEHNR, CDR2 FQNEAQ, per germline (reference sequence). The CDR3 runs 17 residues. The CDR3 loop reads CASKPPLGEGLTDTQYF. In DNA, the CDR3 is TGTGCCAGCAAGCCTCCTCTAGGGGAGGGGCTCACAGATACGCAGTATTTT.

The chain recombines TRBV14 with TRBJ1-2; D unresolved. Germline CDR1 reads SGHDN; CDR2 reads FVKESK. The CDR3 extends over 13 amino acids. Between the trimmed V and J ends, which lost 1 base and 3 bases, there was a span of 6 bases. The DNA for the CDR3 is TGTGCCAGCAGCCAAGTTAAATACTATGGCTACACCTTC. Protein: CASSQVKYYGYTF.

This chain connects TRBV9 to TRBJ2-1; D perhaps matches TRBD1 (6 bases). Germline CDR1 is SGDLS and CDR2 is YYNGEE. CDR3 size: 15 residues. Trimming pared 0 bases from V and 2 bases from J, leaving 9 bases between. CDR3 DNA sequence: TGTGCCAGCAGCGTAGATGAGGGGGCCTACAATGAGCAGTTCTTC. Protein product: CASSVDEGAYNEQFF. Full variable domain (outside the CDR3, taken from reference TRBV9 and TRBJ2-1): DSGVTQTPKHLITATGQRVTLRCSPRSGDLSVYWYQQSLDQGLQFLIQYYNGEERAKGNILERFSAQQFPDLHSELNLSSLELGDSALYFCASSVDEGAYNEQFFGPGTRLTVL.